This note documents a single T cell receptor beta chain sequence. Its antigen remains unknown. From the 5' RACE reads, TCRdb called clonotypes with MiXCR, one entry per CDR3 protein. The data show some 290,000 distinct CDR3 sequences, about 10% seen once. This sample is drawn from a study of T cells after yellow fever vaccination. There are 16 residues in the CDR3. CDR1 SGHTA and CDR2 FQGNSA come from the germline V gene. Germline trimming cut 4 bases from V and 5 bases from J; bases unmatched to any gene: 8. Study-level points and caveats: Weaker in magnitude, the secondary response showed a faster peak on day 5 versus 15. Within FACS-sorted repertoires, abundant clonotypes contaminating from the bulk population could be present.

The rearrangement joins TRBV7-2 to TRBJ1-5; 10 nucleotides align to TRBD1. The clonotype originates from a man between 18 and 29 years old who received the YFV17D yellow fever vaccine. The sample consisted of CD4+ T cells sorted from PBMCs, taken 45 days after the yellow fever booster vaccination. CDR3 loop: CASSSTGGFGYQPQHF. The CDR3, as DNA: TGTGCCAGCAGCTCGACAGGGGGCTTCGGGTATCAGCCCCAGCATTTT.